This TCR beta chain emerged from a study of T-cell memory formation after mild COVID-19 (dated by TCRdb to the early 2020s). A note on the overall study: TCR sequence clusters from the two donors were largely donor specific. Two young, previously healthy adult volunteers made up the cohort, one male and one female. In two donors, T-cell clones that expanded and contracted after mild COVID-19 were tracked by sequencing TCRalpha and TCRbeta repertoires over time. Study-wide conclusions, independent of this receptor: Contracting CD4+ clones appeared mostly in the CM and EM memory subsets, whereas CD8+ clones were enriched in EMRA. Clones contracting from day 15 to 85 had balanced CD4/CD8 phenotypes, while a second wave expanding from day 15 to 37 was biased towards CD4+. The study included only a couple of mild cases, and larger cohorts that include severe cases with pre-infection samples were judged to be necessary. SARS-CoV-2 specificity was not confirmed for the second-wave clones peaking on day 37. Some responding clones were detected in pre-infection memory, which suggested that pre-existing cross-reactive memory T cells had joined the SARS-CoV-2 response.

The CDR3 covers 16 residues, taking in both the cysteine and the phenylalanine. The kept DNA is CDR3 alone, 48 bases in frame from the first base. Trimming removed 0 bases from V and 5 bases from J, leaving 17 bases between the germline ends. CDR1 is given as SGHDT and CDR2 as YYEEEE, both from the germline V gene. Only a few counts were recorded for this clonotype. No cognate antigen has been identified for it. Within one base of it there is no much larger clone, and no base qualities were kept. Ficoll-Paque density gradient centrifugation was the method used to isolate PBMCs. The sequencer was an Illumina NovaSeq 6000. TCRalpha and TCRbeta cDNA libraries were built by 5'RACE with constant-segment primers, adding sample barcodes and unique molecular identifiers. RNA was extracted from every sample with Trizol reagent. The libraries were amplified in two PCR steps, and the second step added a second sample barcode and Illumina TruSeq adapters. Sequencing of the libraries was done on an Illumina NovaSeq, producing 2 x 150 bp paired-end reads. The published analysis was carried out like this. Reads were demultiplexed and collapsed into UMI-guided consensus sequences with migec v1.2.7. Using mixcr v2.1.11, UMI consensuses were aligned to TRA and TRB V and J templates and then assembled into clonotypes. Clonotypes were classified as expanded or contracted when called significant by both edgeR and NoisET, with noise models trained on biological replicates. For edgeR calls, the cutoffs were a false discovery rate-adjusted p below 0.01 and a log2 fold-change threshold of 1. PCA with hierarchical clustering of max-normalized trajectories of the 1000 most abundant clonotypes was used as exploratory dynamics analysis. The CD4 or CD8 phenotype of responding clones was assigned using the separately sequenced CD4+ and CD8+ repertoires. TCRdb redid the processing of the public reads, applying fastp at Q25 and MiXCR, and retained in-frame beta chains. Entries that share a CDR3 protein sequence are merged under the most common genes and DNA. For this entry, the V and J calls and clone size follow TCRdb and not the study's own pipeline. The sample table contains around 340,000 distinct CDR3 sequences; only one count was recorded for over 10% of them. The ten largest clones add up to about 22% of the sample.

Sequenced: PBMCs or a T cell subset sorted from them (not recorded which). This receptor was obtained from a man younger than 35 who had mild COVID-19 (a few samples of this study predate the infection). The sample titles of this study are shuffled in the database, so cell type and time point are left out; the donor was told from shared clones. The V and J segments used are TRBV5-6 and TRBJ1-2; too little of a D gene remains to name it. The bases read TGTGCCAGCAGCTTGGCCGAATATGCCGGAATATATGGCTACACCTTC. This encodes CASSLAEYAGIYGYTF. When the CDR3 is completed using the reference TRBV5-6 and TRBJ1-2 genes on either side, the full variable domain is DAGVTQSPTHLIKTRGQQVTLRCSPKSGHDTVSWYQQALGQGPQFIFQYYEEEERQRGNFPDRFSGHQFPNYSSELNVNALLLGDSALYLCASSLAEYAGIYGYTFGSGTRLTVV.